The 30 T cell receptor beta chains presented below share a single source sample, sequenced in a study of beta chain features in type 1 diabetes. Reverse transcribing all isolated RNA meant expressed TCRB transcripts were sequenced. Method: immunoSEQ multiplex PCR; TCRdb's copy keeps in-frame clones and lacks some. The sample holds more than 150,000 clones, about an eighth seen once. The sample was central memory CD4+ T cells from blood. All receptors come from a woman under 30 in good health.

This clone appeared a few times. J is TRBJ2-7 and V is TRBV7-9; 8 bases match TRBD1. The CDR3 runs 13 residues. Germline V gene data show CDR1 as SEHNR and CDR2 as FQNEAQ (reference sequence). With 8 bases clipped from V and 3 bases from J, the junction kept 6 bases outside the gene matches. CDR3 nucleotide sequence: TGTGCCAGCGGCACAGGGGGTATCTACGAGCAGTACTTC. Protein: CASGTGGIYEQYF.

The rearrangement joins TRBV10-3 to TRBJ1-4, with TRBD1 matching over 8 bases. The germline V gene has CDR1 ENHRY and CDR2 SYGVKD. There are 13 residues in the CDR3. The V segment lost 3 bases and the J segment 6 bases; nucleotides outside the gene matches: 0. CDR3 region: CAISDRGHEKLFF. The CDR3 nucleotides read TGTGCCATCAGTGACAGGGGGCATGAAAAACTGTTTTTT.

This clone was observed a few times. V and J are TRBV5-4 and TRBJ1-1; 7 bases are a match to TRBD1. With V trimmed by 4 bases and J by 2 bases, 8 bases remained unmatched. CDR1 is SGHNT and CDR2 is YYREEE in the germline V gene (reference sequence). The CDR3 runs 15 residues. In DNA form, the CDR3 reads TGTGCCAGCAGCCGCCAGGACAGGACTAACACTGAAGCTTTCTTT. It yields the protein CASSRQDRTNTEAFF.

This clone was seen only a few times. This chain connects TRBV30 to TRBJ1-1, with 7 bases identical to TRBD1. The CDR3 consists of 10 residues. J gave up 10 bases and V 2 bases, and 1 base lay outside the gene matches. CDR1 GTSNPN and CDR2 SVGIG come from the germline V gene (reference sequence). CDR3 in amino acids: CAWSPGGAFF. The CDR3 DNA reads TGTGCCTGGAGTCCAGGGGGAGCTTTCTTT.

V usage is TRBV7-2 and J usage is TRBJ2-7; 7 bases match TRBD2. The CDR3 runs 14 residues. Germline CDR1 SGHTA, CDR2 FQGNSA. Unmatched junction bases numbered 3, after V lost 0 bases and J lost 4 bases. CDR3 sequence (DNA): TGTGCCAGCAGCTTAGCGGGGCGGGGGTACGAGCAGTACTTC. Its protein product is CASSLAGRGYEQYF.

This clone has more than one count but fewer than ten. The chain links TRBV18 to TRBJ1-2, with 8 bases matching TRBD1. With V trimmed by 4 bases and J by 0 bases, 7 bases remained unmatched. The CDR3 totals 16 residues. Germline V gene data show CDR1 as KGHSH and CDR2 as LQKENI. The CDR3: CASSLGQAIANYGYTF. The CDR3, as DNA: TGTGCCAGCTCACTGGGACAGGCGATAGCTAACTATGGCTACACCTTC.

Only a few counts were recorded for this clone. J is TRBJ2-1 and V is TRBV5-1, with 14 positions matching TRBD2. Germline V gives CDR1 SGHRS, CDR2 YFSETQ. This CDR3 is built from 18 residues. J lost 0 bases, V lost 4 bases, and 6 bases had no gene match. CDR3 DNA sequence: TGCGCCAGCAGCCGGGGGACTAGCGGGGGCCTCTCCTACAATGAGCAGTTCTTC. As protein: CASSRGTSGGLSYNEQFF.

This clone was seen only a few times. V usage is TRBV29-1 and J usage is TRBJ2-5; the match to TRBD2 covers 10 bases. The J call is uncertain, as TRBJ2-7 better fits the DNA end. Per the germline V gene, CDR1 is SQVTM and CDR2 is ANQGSEA. This CDR3 contains 14 residues. This CDR3 reads CSVLPAGGEHEQYF. In nucleotides, the CDR3 is TGCAGCGTCCTACCAGCGGGAGGGGAGCACGAGCAGTACTTC.

CDR3 DNA sequence: TGTGCCAGCAACCCGACAGGTCCTGGAGGAAAACTGTTTTTT. This translates into CASNPTGPGGKLFF. The chain is built from TRBV6-1 and TRBJ1-4; a possible D gene is TRBD1 (6 bases). V lost 7 bases, J lost 10 bases, and 19 bases lay in between. This CDR3 is 14 amino acids long. CDR1 is MNHNS and CDR2 is SASEGT in the germline V gene.

The rearrangement joins TRBV29-1 to TRBJ1-1, with D perhaps matching TRBD1 (5 bases). V was shortened by 5 bases and J by 1 base, with 11 bases between the two germline ends. There are 13 residues in the CDR3. Germline loops: CDR1 SQVTM, CDR2 ANQGSEA. The CDR3 reads CSVLGQENTEAFF. CDR3 nucleotide sequence: TGCAGCGTTTTAGGACAAGAGAACACTGAAGCTTTCTTT.

The chain carries TRBV28 and TRBJ2-1; 9 bases are shared with TRBD2. Germline CDR1 and CDR2: MDHEN and SYDVKM. V shed 6 bases, J shed 7 bases, and the junction held 13 bases outside the gene matches. The CDR3 runs to 16 residues. The CDR3 loop reads CASSLPGLAGMNEQFF. The CDR3 DNA follows: TGTGCCAGCAGCCTACCGGGGCTAGCGGGGATGAATGAGCAGTTCTTC.

This chain joins TRBV5-4 and TRBJ2-2; D is possibly TRBD1 (5 bases). The CDR3 consists of 14 residues. The V gene lost 5 bases and the J gene lost 4 bases, with 12 bases spanning the gap. The germline V gene encodes CDR1 SGHNT and CDR2 YYREEE (reference sequence). CDR3 DNA sequence: TGTGCCAGCAGATTCAGGGTCGGCACCGGGGAGCTGTTTTTT. Its protein product is CASRFRVGTGELFF. Full variable domain (rest looked up from reference TRBV5-4 and TRBJ2-2): ETGVTQSPTHLIKTRGQQVTLRCSSQSGHNTVSWYQQALGQGPQFIFQYYREEENGRGNFPPRFSGLQFPNYSSELNVNALELDDSALYLCASRFRVGTGELFFGEGSRLTVL.

The chain is built from TRBV4-3 and TRBJ2-4; maybe TRBD1 (6 bases). CDR1 is LGHNA and CDR2 is YSLEER in the germline V gene. The length of the CDR3 is 14 residues. V gave up 4 bases and J gave up 7 bases, with 14 bases separating them. The CDR3 is CASSPQGSGNIQYF. For the CDR3, the DNA is TGCGCCAGCAGCCCGCAGGGGTCGGGTAACATTCAGTACTTC.

The V call is TRBV5-4, the J call TRBJ2-7; 7 bases map to TRBD2. CDR1 is SGHNT and CDR2 is YYREEE in the germline V gene (reference sequence). The CDR3 is made up of 15 amino acids. Trimming at V came to 0 bases and at J to 3 bases, leaving 6 bases not matched to a gene. In DNA form, the CDR3 reads TGTGCCAGCAGCTTGGCGTCTAGCGGAGGCTACGAGCAGTACTTC. Its protein product is CASSLASSGGYEQYF.

The chain employs TRBV28 and TRBJ2-7, with TRBD1 identical over 7 bases. CDR3 length: 14 amino acids. J gave up 2 bases and V 5 bases, and 6 bases lay outside the gene matches. Per germline, CDR1 MDHEN and CDR2 SYDVKM. DNA for the CDR3: TGTGCCAGCAGTGCACCGGGACAGACCTACGAGCAGTACTTC. It translates to CASSAPGQTYEQYF.

The V and J genes are TRBV5-5 and TRBJ1-5, with TRBD1 matching over 7 bases. Looked up from germline, CDR1 is SGHKS and CDR2 is YYEKEE (reference sequence). This CDR3 is built from 18 residues. With 2 bases clipped from V and 0 bases from J, the junction kept 11 bases outside the gene matches. The CDR3 sequence: CASSFNRDSGYSNQPQHF. The DNA of the CDR3 is TGTGCCAGCAGCTTCAACCGGGACAGCGGGTATAGCAATCAGCCCCAGCATTTT.

V and J are TRBV18 and TRBJ1-1; weak D call: TRBD1 (6 bases). Between the trimmed V and J ends, which lost 5 bases and 0 bases, there was a span of 10 bases. CDR3 size: 14 residues. Per germline, CDR1 KGHSH and CDR2 LQKENI. CDR3 loop: CASSWGQVNTEAFF. DNA for the CDR3: TGTGCCAGCTCATGGGGACAAGTGAACACTGAAGCTTTCTTT.

This clone was recorded a few times. J is TRBJ2-7 and V is TRBV15; maybe TRBD2 (5 bases). CDR3 length: 13 amino acids. The V and J ends lost 0 bases and 4 bases respectively, with 7 bases between them. Germline CDR1 reads LNHNV; CDR2 reads YYDKDF (reference sequence). CDR3 sequence: CATSRDWEYEQYF. CDR3 bases: TGTGCCACCAGCAGAGATTGGGAGTACGAGCAGTACTTC.

This chain links TRBV23-1 with TRBJ2-4, with D perhaps matching TRBD1 (6 bases). TRBV23-1 is an ORF for which the function is uncertain. This CDR3 spans 17 amino acids. V lost 3 bases to trimming and J lost 1 base, with 16 bases between them. CDR3: CASSQSPQGDAKNIQYF. The CDR3 nucleotides read TGCGCCAGCAGTCAGTCCCCACAGGGTGATGCCAAAAACATTCAGTACTTC.

This clone was seen only a few times. This sequence joins TRBV7-9 and TRBJ1-1, with D perhaps TRBD1 (5 bases). V dropped 7 bases and J dropped 0 bases, with 18 bases sitting between them. Germline CDR1 SEHNR, CDR2 FQNEAQ (reference sequence). CDR3 length: 16 amino acids. The CDR3 coding sequence is TGTGCCAGCACCCCCCCGGGGGTCCACATGAACACTGAAGCTTTCTTT. Translation: CASTPPGVHMNTEAFF. Full variable domain (remainder filled in from reference TRBV7-9 and TRBJ1-1): DTGVSQNPRHKITKRGQNVTFRCDPISEHNRLYWYRQTLGQGPEFLTYFQNEAQLEKSRLLSDRFSAERPKGSFSTLEIQRTEQGDSAMYLCASTPPGVHMNTEAFFGQGTRLTVV.

The chain combines TRBV4-1 with TRBJ2-3; 8 nucleotides agree with TRBD2. The CDR3 contains 17 residues. V was pared by 2 bases and J by 3 bases, with 10 bases of the junction left unmatched. The germline V gene encodes CDR1 MGHRA and CDR2 YSYEKL. CDR3 nucleotide sequence: TGCGCCAGCAGCCAACCCCTACTAGCGGAGAGAACAGATACGCAGTATTTT. It is translated as CASSQPLLAERTDTQYF.

The chain employs TRBV29-1 and TRBJ2-5; D is unresolved. The germline CDR1 and CDR2 sequences are SQVTM and ANQGSEA. The CDR3 has 14 amino acids. V was clipped by 2 bases and J by 1 base, with 11 bases between them. The CDR3 DNA reads TGCAGCGTTGAATCTAAAACGGTCCAAGAGACCCAGTACTTC. Translation: CSVESKTVQETQYF.

This clone turned up a few times. This chain connects TRBV20-1 to TRBJ2-1, with D uncertain. Per the germline V gene, CDR1 is DFQATT and CDR2 is SNEGSKA (reference sequence). Trimming removed 6 bases at V and 11 bases at J, with 11 bases between. This CDR3 has 10 amino acids. The CDR3: CSALHLQQFF. The DNA of the CDR3 is TGCAGTGCCCTTCACTTGCAGCAGTTCTTC.

The chain is built from TRBV10-3 and TRBJ1-1; D uncertain. Looked up from germline, CDR1 is ENHRY and CDR2 is SYGVKD. There are 14 residues in the CDR3. Trimming pared 0 bases from V and 5 bases from J, leaving 10 bases between. CDR3 residues: CAISESTGRTEAFF. The DNA for the CDR3 is TGTGCCATCAGTGAGTCGACTGGGAGGACTGAAGCTTTCTTT.

This chain joins TRBV30 and TRBJ1-5; possible D gene TRBD1, 5 bases. The germline CDR1 and CDR2 sequences are GTSNPN and SVGIG (reference sequence). The CDR3 loop spans 13 amino acids. V lost 1 base and J lost 2, with 6 bases in between. The CDR3 is CAWSGGGNQPQHF. The CDR3 DNA follows: TGTGCCTGGAGTGGGGGGGGCAATCAGCCCCAGCATTTT.

This clone was seen a few times. This chain uses TRBV7-9 with TRBJ2-3, with 7 positions matching TRBD2. V shed 7 bases and J 1 base; nucleotides not matched to a gene: 5. The CDR3 loop spans 14 amino acids. Germline-derived CDR1 and CDR2 are SEHNR and FQNEAQ (reference sequence). CDR3 coding DNA: TGTGCCAGCATCTCTAGCGGCCGCACAGATACGCAGTATTTT. It encodes CASISSGRTDTQYF.

The gene calls are TRBV30 and TRBJ2-7, with TRBD2 matching 7 bases. This CDR3 has 13 residues. Per germline, CDR1 GTSNPN and CDR2 SVGIG (reference sequence). Trimming cost V 8 bases and J 2 bases; bases outside gene matches: 9. The CDR3 DNA sequence: TGTGCCGGGGAGTCAGCGGGAACCTACGAGCAGTACTTC. It yields the protein CAGESAGTYEQYF.

The chain joins TRBV18 to TRBJ2-2; 8 nucleotides align to TRBD1. Per germline, CDR1 KGHSH and CDR2 LQKENI. Germline trimming cut 0 bases from V and 3 bases from J; bases unmatched to any gene: 6. The CDR3 totals 17 residues. As DNA, the CDR3 is TGTGCCAGCTCACCACCGACTGGACAGGGATACACCGGGGAGCTGTTTTTT. It codes for CASSPPTGQGYTGELFF.

The CDR3 DNA sequence: TGTGCCTGGACTTTCGGAGAAACTGAAGCTTTCTTT. Its protein is CAWTFGETEAFF. The chain recombines TRBV30 with TRBJ1-1; no clear D gene. Per germline, CDR1 GTSNPN and CDR2 SVGIG (reference sequence). CDR3 length: 12 residues. V was shortened by 4 bases and J by 5 bases, with 11 bases between the two germline ends.

This clone was counted a few times. The rearrangement uses TRBV4-2 and TRBJ1-5; 10 bases are a match to TRBD1. CDR3 length: 16 amino acids. Germline values: CDR1 LGHNA, CDR2 YNFKEQ. V gave up 5 bases and J gave up 0 bases; unmatched junction bases: 4. CDR3 protein: CASSLGQGYSNQPQHF. DNA of the CDR3: TGTGCCAGCAGCTTGGGACAGGGGTATAGCAATCAGCCCCAGCATTTT.